What follows are 20 T cell receptor beta chains derived from one specimen sequenced in a study of CD8+ T cells in alopecia areata. It was cDNA, reverse transcribed from extracted RNA, that served as the sequencing template. Assay: immunoSEQ multiplex PCR; the TCRdb copy retains only in-frame clones and omits some. Of just over 150,000 clones listed, just over 65% are singletons. Treatment: oral pan-JAK inhibitor, 5-10 mg twice daily. The specimen comprised CD4+ T cells sorted from blood, sampled at week 4, from a patient treated with tofacitinib. Every receptor here comes from a human donor with alopecia areata.

The DNA of the CDR3 is TGTGCCAGCAGTTACTCCTACAGGGTGAGCTCCTACGAGCAGTACTTC. Translation gives CASSYSYRVSSYEQYF. V and J are TRBV6-5 and TRBJ2-7; D is perhaps TRBD1 (6 bases). CDR1 is MNHEY, CDR2 SVGAGI, per germline. V was pared by 0 bases and J by 0 bases, with 12 bases between. There are 16 residues in the CDR3.

J is TRBJ1-6 and V is TRBV6-5; D remains ambiguous. CDR3 length: 15 amino acids. V was pared by 4 bases and J by 7 bases, with 14 bases between. CDR1 MNHEY and CDR2 SVGAGI come from the germline V gene. CDR3 sequence: CASSLTRPPNSPLHF. The CDR3, as DNA: TGTGCCAGCAGTTTGACAAGGCCCCCAAATTCACCCCTCCACTTT.

The gene calls are TRBV30 and TRBJ2-7; perhaps TRBD2 as D (6 bases). Germline V gene sequence: CDR1 GTSNPN, CDR2 SVGIG (reference sequence). The ends were cut back, 3 bases at V and 0 bases at J, with 12 bases in the middle. This CDR3 is 14 amino acids long. DNA for the CDR3: TGTGCCTGGAGCGGGGGTCCTAGCTCCTACGAGCAGTACTTC. Protein product: CAWSGGPSSYEQYF.

CDR3 loop: CSVTGRANYGYTF. CDR3 bases: TGCAGCGTCACGGGACGTGCTAACTATGGCTACACCTTC. V gene TRBV29-1 combines with J gene TRBJ1-2; D possibly corresponds to TRBD1 (5 bases). Germline V lookup: CDR1 SQVTM, CDR2 ANQGSEA. The CDR3 loop spans 13 amino acids. V lost 6 bases, J lost 0 bases, and 11 bases lay in between.

The CDR3: CASSEGQGGDQPQHF. The CDR3 region has the DNA TGTGCCAGCAGTGAGGGACAGGGAGGCGATCAGCCCCAGCATTTT. V is TRBV25-1 and J is TRBJ1-5; 9 positions agree with TRBD1. The CDR3 spans 15 residues. Germline lookup yields CDR1 MGHDK and CDR2 SYGVNS. J gave up 5 bases and V 3 bases, and 5 bases lay outside the gene matches.

The V and J genes are TRBV25-1 and TRBJ1-6; possible D gene TRBD1, 6 bases. This CDR3 is built from 14 residues. V lost 5 bases, J lost 10 bases, and 15 bases lay in between. Per the germline V gene, CDR1 is MGHDK and CDR2 is SYGVNS. The CDR3 DNA reads TGTGCCAGCAGTTCGTTCAGGGGTGAATCACCCCTCCACTTT. As protein: CASSSFRGESPLHF.

This clone was recorded a few times. This chain joins TRBV27 and TRBJ2-2; D unresolved. CDR3 size: 15 residues. Trimming took off 7 bases at V and 1 base at J, with 13 bases between the two ends. Germline CDR1 reads MNHEY; CDR2 reads SMNVEV (reference sequence). The CDR3 DNA reads as TGTGCCAGCAACCTCAGCCCGGGGAACACCGGGGAGCTGTTTTTT. It specifies CASNLSPGNTGELFF.

The chain employs TRBV29-1 and TRBJ2-5; 7 nucleotides match TRBD2. Germline CDR1 SQVTM, CDR2 ANQGSEA. Unmatched junction bases numbered 2, after V lost 7 bases and J lost 0 bases. The CDR3 spans 12 residues. CDR3 loop: CSAGLDQETQYF. The CDR3 coding sequence is TGCAGCGCAGGACTAGACCAAGAGACCCAGTACTTC.

The rearrangement joins TRBV5-1 to TRBJ1-4, with a possible D match to TRBD1 (5 bases). V lost 4 bases and J lost 7, with 14 bases in between. Germline-derived CDR1 and CDR2 are SGHRS and YFSETQ. CDR3 length equals 14 residues. The CDR3 sequence: CASSPGEEGEKLFF. CDR3 DNA sequence: TGCGCCAGCAGCCCGGGGGAGGAAGGTGAAAAACTGTTTTTT. Complete variable domain (other parts from reference TRBV5-1 and TRBJ1-4): KAGVTQTPRYLIKTRGQQVTLSCSPISGHRSVSWYQQTPGQGLQFLFEYFSETQRNKGNFPGRFSGRQFSNSRSEMNVSTLELGDSALYLCASSPGEEGEKLFFGSGTQLSVL.

DNA for the CDR3: TGTGCCAGCAGCTTGAGTGGCTTCCCGGACTATGGCTACACCTTC. Translating it yields CASSLSGFPDYGYTF. The J gene is TRBJ1-2, the V gene TRBV5-4; unclear D gene. Germline CDR1 is SGHNT and CDR2 is YYREEE (reference sequence). The ends were cut back, 1 base at V and 3 bases at J, with 13 bases in the middle. CDR3 length equals 15 residues.

V is TRBV7-2 and J is TRBJ1-1, with 7 bases aligning to TRBD1. V shed 3 bases and J 2 bases; nucleotides not matched to a gene: 6. The CDR3 consists of 15 residues. CDR1 and CDR2 from the germline V gene are SGHTA and FQGNSA. The CDR3 DNA is TGTGCCAGCAGCTTTAGGACAGGTTACAACACTGAAGCTTTCTTT. Its translation: CASSFRTGYNTEAFF. Full variable domain (rest looked up from reference TRBV7-2 and TRBJ1-1): GAGVSQSPSNKVTEKGKDVELRCDPISGHTALYWYRQSLGQGLEFLIYFQGNSAPDKSGLPSDRFSAERTGGSVSTLTIQRTQQEDSAVYLCASSFRTGYNTEAFFGQGTRLTVV.

This chain connects TRBV19 to TRBJ2-1, with D possibly being TRBD1 (6 bases). This CDR3 has 13 amino acids. Germline V lookup: CDR1 LNHDA, CDR2 SQIVND (reference sequence). The CDR3 DNA is TGTGTTGTACAGGGTCGCTCCTACAATGAGCAGTTCTTC. Amino acids: CVVQGRSYNEQFF.

This rearrangement joins TRBV4-1 to TRBJ2-3; D possibly corresponds to TRBD2 (6 bases). The CDR3 loop spans 14 amino acids. The V end was cut by 3 bases, the J end by 0 bases, with 7 bases between. Germline loops: CDR1 MGHRA, CDR2 YSYEKL. DNA for the CDR3: TGCGCCAGCAGCCAGGGGACTAGCACAGATACGCAGTATTTT. This sequence encodes CASSQGTSTDTQYF.

The chain joins TRBV30 to TRBJ1-1; a possible D gene is TRBD1 (5 bases). CDR1 is GTSNPN and CDR2 is SVGIG in the germline V gene (reference sequence). Trimming stripped 6 bases from V and 8 bases from J, with 19 bases between. The CDR3 runs 13 residues. The CDR3 DNA is TGTGCCTGCTCCGACCGGGGGTTCGGGGAAGCTTTCTTT. Translation gives CACSDRGFGEAFF.

A few counts support this clone. The chain combines TRBV7-9 with TRBJ2-1, with a possible D match to TRBD1 (6 bases). Germline V gene data show CDR1 as SEHNR and CDR2 as FQNEAQ (reference sequence). There are 15 residues in the CDR3. Deletions cut 6 bases from V and 2 bases from J, with 14 bases between. The CDR3 coding sequence is TGTGCCAGCAGAAACCGGTCAGGGGCCTACAATGAGCAGTTCTTC. This gives the protein CASRNRSGAYNEQFF.

This clone was seen a single time. The chain links TRBV11-2 to TRBJ2-6; D ambiguous. Germline V gene lookup returns CDR1 SGHAT and CDR2 FQNNGV. This CDR3 contains 16 residues. V was cut by 8 bases and J by 2 bases, with 16 bases left in between. CDR3 region: CASAKNPSAGANVLTF. For the CDR3, the DNA is TGTGCCAGCGCAAAGAACCCATCCGCTGGGGCCAACGTCCTGACTTTC.

The CDR3: CSVRGTNTEAFF. DNA of the CDR3: TGCAGCGTCCGTGGGACGAACACTGAAGCTTTCTTT. The rearrangement uses TRBV29-1 and TRBJ1-1, with a tentative D call TRBD1 (5 bases). The CDR3 runs to 12 residues. The ends were cut back, 6 bases at V and 1 base at J, with 9 bases in the middle. CDR1 and CDR2 (germline): SQVTM, ANQGSEA.

This chain joins TRBV5-1 and TRBJ2-2; D gene uncertain. Trimming took 2 bases from V and 2 from J, leaving 4 bases between them. In germline, CDR1 is SGHRS, CDR2 YFSETQ. The CDR3 length is 13 residues. CDR3 DNA: TGCGCCAGCAGCTTTAGAAACACCGGGGAGCTGTTTTTT. Translation gives CASSFRNTGELFF. Supplemented by reference TRBV5-1 and TRBJ2-2, the full variable domain reads KAGVTQTPRYLIKTRGQQVTLSCSPISGHRSVSWYQQTPGQGLQFLFEYFSETQRNKGNFPGRFSGRQFSNSRSEMNVSTLELGDSALYLCASSFRNTGELFFGEGSRLTVL.

CDR3 coding DNA: TGTGCCAGCAGCCAGGGGACAGAAGAGTCGTACTATGGCTACACCTTC. It codes for CASSQGTEESYYGYTF. The chain joins TRBV5-4 to TRBJ1-2; 7 nucleotides align to TRBD1. CDR3 length equals 16 residues. Germline assignment: CDR1 SGHNT and CDR2 YYREEE (reference sequence). The junction had 12 bases not matched to a gene; V was cut back by 4 bases and J by 3 bases.

The rearrangement joins TRBV28 to TRBJ1-2; no definite D call. Trimming cost V 3 bases and J 4 bases, with 9 bases left between them. The CDR3 is 13 residues long. The germline V gene encodes CDR1 MDHEN and CDR2 SYDVKM. The DNA for the CDR3 is TGTGCCAGCAGTTTGCTGGACCTCTATGGCTACACCTTC. Its translation: CASSLLDLYGYTF.